The 9 T cell receptor beta chains listed next were all sequenced from one sample in a study of shared clonotypes between healthy human individuals. The assay was immunoSEQ multiplex PCR, and TCRdb's table has in-frame clones only and misses some. The data contain approximately 340,000 clones, around 79% of them singletons. The source material was memory CD4+ T cells sorted from blood. Specified subset: CD45RA-negative fraction. These receptors came from a man aged 25 to 40 in good health.

The chain employs TRBV2 and TRBJ1-1, with a tentative D call TRBD1 (5 bases). The CDR3 is 15 residues long. V lost 5 bases and J lost 3, with 16 bases in between. Germline V gene lookup returns CDR1 SNHLY and CDR2 FYNNEI. The CDR3 sequence: CASSPQGFMDTEAFF. The CDR3, as DNA: TGTGCCAGCAGTCCGCAGGGTTTCATGGACACTGAAGCTTTCTTT.

The chain recombines TRBV5-1 with TRBJ2-1; the D gene could be TRBD1 or TRBD2 (5 bases each). This CDR3 comprises 15 residues. With 0 bases removed from V and 11 bases from J, the gap between germline ends came to 18 bases. The V gene's germline CDR1 is SGHRS and CDR2 YFSETQ. Here the CDR3 reads CASSLAPGEGRKQFF. The CDR3 DNA reads TGCGCCAGCAGCTTGGCCCCCGGTGAGGGGAGAAAGCAGTTCTTC.

V and J are TRBV7-9 and TRBJ2-1; D unclear. Germline V CDR1 and CDR2: SEHNR, FQNEAQ (reference sequence). The CDR3 contains 15 residues. The germline V and J ends were trimmed by 0 bases and 6 bases, with 12 bases remaining between them. This CDR3 reads CASSLANRAANEQFF. DNA of the CDR3: TGTGCCAGCAGCTTAGCTAACCGGGCTGCCAATGAGCAGTTCTTC.

V is TRBV7-9 and J is TRBJ1-5; D ambiguous. This CDR3 region has 19 residues. Trimming took off 1 base at V and 0 bases at J, with 19 bases between the two ends. Germline V gene sequence: CDR1 SEHNR, CDR2 FQNEAQ (reference sequence). CDR3 in amino acids: CASSLEKTSATYSNQPQHF. In DNA, the CDR3 is TGTGCCAGCAGCTTAGAGAAAACCTCCGCCACTTATAGCAATCAGCCCCAGCATTTT.

The genes are TRBV6-1 and TRBJ1-2; D is unclear. This CDR3 has 14 amino acids. Trimming removed 3 bases at V and 4 bases at J, with 12 bases between. From germline, CDR1 is MNHNS and CDR2 SASEGT. CDR3 residues: CASSDYGGPYGYTF. DNA of the CDR3: TGTGCCAGCAGTGATTACGGCGGACCCTATGGCTACACCTTC.

V and J are TRBV7-2 and TRBJ2-5; D is possibly TRBD2 (6 bases). V lost 1 base, J lost 4 bases, and 13 bases lay in between. The germline V gene encodes CDR1 SGHTA and CDR2 FQGNSA. The CDR3 contains 15 residues. DNA of the CDR3: TGTGCCAGCAGCTTAGGCCCTAGCGCAATAGAGACCCAGTACTTC. Translated: CASSLGPSAIETQYF.

This rearrangement joins TRBV10-2 to TRBJ2-1; D is uncertain. Trimming removed 0 bases from V and 1 base from J, with 7 bases in between. This CDR3 has 15 amino acids. Germline CDR1 and CDR2: WSHSY and SAAADI. Written as DNA, the CDR3 is TGCGCCAGCAGTGAGTCCATATGGTCCTACAATGAGCAGTTCTTC. Protein: CASSESIWSYNEQFF.

The chain links TRBV5-8 to TRBJ2-7; D is tentatively TRBD1 or TRBD2 (5 bases each). The CDR3 is 15 residues long. Trimming cost V 1 base and J 0 bases, with 11 bases left between them. The germline gives CDR1 SGHTS, CDR2 YDEGEE. CDR3 coding DNA: TGTGCCAGCAGCTTGCGGGACCTCTACTCCTACGAGCAGTACTTC. It specifies CASSLRDLYSYEQYF.

V and J are TRBV2 and TRBJ2-5; TRBD1 might be the D (6 bases). V was cut by 9 bases and J by 4 bases, with 21 bases left in between. The CDR3 runs to 15 residues. The germline V gene encodes CDR1 SNHLY and CDR2 FYNNEI. This CDR3 is CARMIGAGETETQYF. The CDR3 nucleotides are TGTGCCAGAATGATAGGCGCAGGGGAGACAGAGACCCAGTACTTC.